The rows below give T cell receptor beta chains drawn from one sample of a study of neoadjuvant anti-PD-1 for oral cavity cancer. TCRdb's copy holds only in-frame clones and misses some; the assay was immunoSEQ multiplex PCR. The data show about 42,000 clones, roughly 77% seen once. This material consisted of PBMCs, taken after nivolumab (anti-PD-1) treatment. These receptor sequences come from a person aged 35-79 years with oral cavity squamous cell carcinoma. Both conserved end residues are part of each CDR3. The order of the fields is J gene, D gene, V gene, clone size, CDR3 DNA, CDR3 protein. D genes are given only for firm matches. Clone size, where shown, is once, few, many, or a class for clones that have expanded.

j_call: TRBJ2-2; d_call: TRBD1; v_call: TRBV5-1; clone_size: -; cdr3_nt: TGCGCCAGCAGCTTGACAGGGGGTCGAACCGGGGAGCTGTTTTTT; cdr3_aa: CASSLTGGRTGELFF
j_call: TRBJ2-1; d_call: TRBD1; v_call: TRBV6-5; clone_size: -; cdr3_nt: TGTGCCAGCCGACGGGACAGGGTGAACAATGAGCAGTTCTTC; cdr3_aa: CASRRDRVNNEQFF
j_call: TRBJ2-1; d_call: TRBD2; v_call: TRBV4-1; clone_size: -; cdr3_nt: TGCGCCAGCAGCCAAGGCCGCGGGACTAGCGGGGGTTCATATGAGCAGTTCTTC; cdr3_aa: CASSQGRGTSGGSYEQFF
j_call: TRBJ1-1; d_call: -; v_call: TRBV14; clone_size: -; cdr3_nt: TGTGCCAGCAGCCAAGATAACCGACGGCCTAACACTGAAGCTTTCTTT; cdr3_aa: CASSQDNRRPNTEAFF
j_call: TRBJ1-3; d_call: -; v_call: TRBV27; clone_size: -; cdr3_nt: TGTGCCAGCGGAATCCAAGGAAACACCATATATTTT; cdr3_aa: CASGIQGNTIYF
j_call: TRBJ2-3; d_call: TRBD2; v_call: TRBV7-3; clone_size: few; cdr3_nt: TGTGCCAGCAGCTTAAAGGGGCCGCGGGGGGACACAGATACGCAGTATTTT; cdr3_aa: CASSLKGPRGDTDTQYF
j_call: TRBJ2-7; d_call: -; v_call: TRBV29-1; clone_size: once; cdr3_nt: TGCAGCGTGGAGGGACAGACCCCGGGGTACGAGCAGTACTTC; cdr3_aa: CSVEGQTPGYEQYF
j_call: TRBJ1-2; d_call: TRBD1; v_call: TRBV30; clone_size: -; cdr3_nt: TGTGCCTGGAAGGGGACAGGGTCTAACTATGGCTACACCTTC; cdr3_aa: CAWKGTGSNYGYTF
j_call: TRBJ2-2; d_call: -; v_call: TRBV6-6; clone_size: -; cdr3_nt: TGTGCCAGCAGGAGGGAGGGGGGGAACACCGGGGAGCTGTTTTTT; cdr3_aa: CASRREGGNTGELFF
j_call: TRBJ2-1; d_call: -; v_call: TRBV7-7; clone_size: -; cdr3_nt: TGTGCCAGCAGCGCCGCCGGGACAAGGGTCTCCTACAATGAGCAGTTCTTC; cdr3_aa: CASSAAGTRVSYNEQFF
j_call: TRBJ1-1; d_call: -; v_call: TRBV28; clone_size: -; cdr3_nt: TGTGCCAGCAGTACCCCCACGGACCGGTCGAACACTGAAGCTTTCTTT; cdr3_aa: CASSTPTDRSNTEAFF
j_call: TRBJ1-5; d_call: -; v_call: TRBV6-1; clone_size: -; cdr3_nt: TGTGCCAGCAGTGATCAGATACGTTTCAATCAGCCCCAGCATTTT; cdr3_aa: CASSDQIRFNQPQHF
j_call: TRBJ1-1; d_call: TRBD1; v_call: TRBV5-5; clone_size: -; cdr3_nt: TGTGCCAGCAGCTGGGGACAGGCCGTGAACACTGAAGCTTTCTTT; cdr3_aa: CASSWGQAVNTEAFF
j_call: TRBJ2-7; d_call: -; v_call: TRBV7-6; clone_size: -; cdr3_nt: TGTGCCAGCAGCGCCTTGGGGGCTAAAATTTCCTACGAGCAGTACTTC; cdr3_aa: CASSALGAKISYEQYF